This TCR beta chain was found in a study of blood T cell repertoires in COVID-19. Study details: The origin of the acute and convalescent COVID-19 samples was the United States, Italy and Spain.

Authors' processing steps: Amplification of reference gene primers was used by the study to estimate nucleated cell counts. The table came from immunoSEQ multiplex PCR; TCRdb's copy has only in-frame clones and leaves some out. V and J calls and clone size are as listed in that table; D and trimming were resolved from the DNA. The sample carries about 150,000 clones, 80% to 85% recorded once. The receptor was derived from a woman in her fifties or sixties with active or convalescent COVID-19. Sequences were obtained from peripheral blood.

CDR3 residues: CASSLTRDNYEQYV. The CDR3 DNA sequence: TGTGCCAGCAGTTTGACACGGGACAACTACGAGCAGTACGTC. The gene calls are TRBV27 and TRBJ2-7; D perhaps matches TRBD1 (6 bases). From germline, CDR1 is MNHEY and CDR2 SMNVEV (reference sequence). Trimming took off 3 bases at V and 3 bases at J, with 12 bases between the two ends. CDR3 size: 14 residues.